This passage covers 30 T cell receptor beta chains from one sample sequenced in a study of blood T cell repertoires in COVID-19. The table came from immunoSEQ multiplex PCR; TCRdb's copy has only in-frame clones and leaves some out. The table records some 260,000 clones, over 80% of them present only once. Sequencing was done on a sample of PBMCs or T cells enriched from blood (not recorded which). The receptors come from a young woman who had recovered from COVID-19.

The CDR3 DNA is TGTGCCAGCAGCGTAGTCTCCGGGACAGGGTTTCCTTACGGCTACACCTTC. Protein: CASSVVSGTGFPYGYTF. The rearrangement links TRBV9 to TRBJ1-2, with 9 bases fitting TRBD1. J lost 8 bases, V lost 0 bases, and 14 bases had no gene match. The germline CDR1 and CDR2 sequences are SGDLS and YYNGEE. The CDR3 totals 17 residues.

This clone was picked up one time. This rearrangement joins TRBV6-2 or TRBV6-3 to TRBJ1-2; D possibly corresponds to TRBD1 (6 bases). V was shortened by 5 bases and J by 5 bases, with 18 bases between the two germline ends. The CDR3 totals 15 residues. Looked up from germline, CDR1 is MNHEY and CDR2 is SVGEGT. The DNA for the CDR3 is TGTGCCAGCAGTGACCCCGACAGGCTAATTTATGGCTACACCTTC. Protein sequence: CASSDPDRLIYGYTF.

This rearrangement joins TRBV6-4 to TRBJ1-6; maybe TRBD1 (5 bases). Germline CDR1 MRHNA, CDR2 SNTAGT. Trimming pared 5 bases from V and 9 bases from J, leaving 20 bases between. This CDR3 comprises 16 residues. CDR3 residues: CASSQEPGRGSSPLHF. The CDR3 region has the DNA TGTGCCAGCAGTCAAGAACCGGGACGGGGGAGTTCACCCCTCCACTTT.

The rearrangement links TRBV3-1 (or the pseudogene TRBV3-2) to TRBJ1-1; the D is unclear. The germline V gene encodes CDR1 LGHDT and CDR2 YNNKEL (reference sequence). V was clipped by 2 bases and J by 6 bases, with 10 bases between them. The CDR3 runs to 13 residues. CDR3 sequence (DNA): TGTGCCAGCAGCCAAAGTGTGGGCGCTGAAGCTTTCTTT. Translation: CASSQSVGAEAFF.

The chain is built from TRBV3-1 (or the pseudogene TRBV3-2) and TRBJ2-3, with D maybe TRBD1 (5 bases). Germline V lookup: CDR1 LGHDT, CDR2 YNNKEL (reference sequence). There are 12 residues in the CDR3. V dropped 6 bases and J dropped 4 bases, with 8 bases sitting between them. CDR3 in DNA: TGTGCCAGCAGTCCGACAGCAGATACGCAGTATTTT. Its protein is CASSPTADTQYF.

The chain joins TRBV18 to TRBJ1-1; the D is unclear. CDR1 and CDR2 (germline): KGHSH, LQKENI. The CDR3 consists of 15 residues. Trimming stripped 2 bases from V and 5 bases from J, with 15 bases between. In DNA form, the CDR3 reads TGTGCCAGCTCACCAGTAATAGATTCACGAACTGAAGCTTTCTTT. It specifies CASSPVIDSRTEAFF.

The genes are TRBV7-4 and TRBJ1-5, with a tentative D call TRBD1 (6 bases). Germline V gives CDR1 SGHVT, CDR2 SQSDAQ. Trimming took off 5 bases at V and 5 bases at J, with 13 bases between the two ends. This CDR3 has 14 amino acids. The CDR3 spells CASSPGAIDQPQHF. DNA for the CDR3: TGTGCCAGCAGCCCAGGGGCGATCGATCAGCCCCAGCATTTT.

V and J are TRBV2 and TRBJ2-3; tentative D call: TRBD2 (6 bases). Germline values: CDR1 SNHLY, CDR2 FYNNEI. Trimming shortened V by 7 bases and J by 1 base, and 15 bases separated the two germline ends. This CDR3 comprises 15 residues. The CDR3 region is CASIPGRVGTDTQYF. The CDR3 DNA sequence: TGTGCCAGCATCCCCGGGAGAGTTGGCACAGATACGCAGTATTTT.

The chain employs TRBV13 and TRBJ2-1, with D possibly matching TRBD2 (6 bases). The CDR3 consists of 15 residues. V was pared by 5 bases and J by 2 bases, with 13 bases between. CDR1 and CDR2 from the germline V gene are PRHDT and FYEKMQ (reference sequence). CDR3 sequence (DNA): TGTGCCAGCAGCAAGGGACTTAACCCCTACAATGAGCAGTTCTTC. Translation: CASSKGLNPYNEQFF.

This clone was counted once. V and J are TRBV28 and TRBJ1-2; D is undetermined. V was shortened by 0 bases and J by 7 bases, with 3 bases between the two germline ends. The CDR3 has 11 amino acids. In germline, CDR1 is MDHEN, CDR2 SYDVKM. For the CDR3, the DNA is TGTGCCAGCAGTTTATGGAGTGGCTACACCTTC. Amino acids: CASSLWSGYTF.

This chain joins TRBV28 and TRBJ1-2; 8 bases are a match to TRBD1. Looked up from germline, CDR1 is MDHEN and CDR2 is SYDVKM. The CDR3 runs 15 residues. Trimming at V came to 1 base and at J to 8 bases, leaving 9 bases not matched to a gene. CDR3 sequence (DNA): TGTGCCAGCAGTTTATACGACAGGGGAAGTAGGGGCTACACCTTC. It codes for CASSLYDRGSRGYTF.

Here the CDR3 reads CAIRASGTSGTANYNEQFF. CDR3 nucleotide sequence: TGTGCCATCAGAGCTTCCGGGACTAGCGGGACCGCGAACTACAATGAGCAGTTCTTC. The chain employs TRBV10-3 and TRBJ2-1; 13 bases are shared with TRBD2. The CDR3 is made up of 19 amino acids. The germline gives CDR1 ENHRY, CDR2 SYGVKD. The ends lost 6 bases at V and 3 bases at J; junction bases unmatched: 14.

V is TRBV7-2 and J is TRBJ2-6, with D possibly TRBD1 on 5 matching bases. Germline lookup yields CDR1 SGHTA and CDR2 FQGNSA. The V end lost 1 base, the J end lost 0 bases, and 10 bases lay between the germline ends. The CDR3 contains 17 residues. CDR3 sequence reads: CASSLEITGSGANVLTF. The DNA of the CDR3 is TGTGCCAGCAGCTTAGAGATAACAGGCTCTGGGGCCAACGTCCTGACTTTC. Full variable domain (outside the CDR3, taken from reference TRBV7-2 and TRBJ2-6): GAGVSQSPSNKVTEKGKDVELRCDPISGHTALYWYRQSLGQGLEFLIYFQGNSAPDKSGLPSDRFSAERTGGSVSTLTIQRTQQEDSAVYLCASSLEITGSGANVLTFGAGSRLTVL.

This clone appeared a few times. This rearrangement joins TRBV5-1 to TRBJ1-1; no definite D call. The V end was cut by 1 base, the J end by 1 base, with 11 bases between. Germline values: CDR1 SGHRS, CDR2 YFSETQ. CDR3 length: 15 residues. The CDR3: CASSLYGVGNTEAFF. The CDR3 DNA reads TGCGCCAGCAGCTTGTACGGGGTCGGGAACACTGAAGCTTTCTTT.

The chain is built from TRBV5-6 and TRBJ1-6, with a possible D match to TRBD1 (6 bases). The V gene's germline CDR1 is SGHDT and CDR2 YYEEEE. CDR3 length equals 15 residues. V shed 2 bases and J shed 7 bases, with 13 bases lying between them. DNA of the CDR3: TGTGCCAGCAGCTTTCAGGGGAGTACGAATTCACCCCTCCACTTT. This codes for CASSFQGSTNSPLHF.

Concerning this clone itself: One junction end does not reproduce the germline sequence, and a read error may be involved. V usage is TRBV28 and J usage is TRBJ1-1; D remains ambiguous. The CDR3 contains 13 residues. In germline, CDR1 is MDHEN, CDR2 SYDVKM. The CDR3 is CATSRVVLTVAFF. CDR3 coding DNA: TGTGCCACCAGTCGGGTGGTTTTGACCGTAGCTTTCTTT.

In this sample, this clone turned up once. The CDR3 DNA reads as TGTGCCAGCAGTTATCCGCCGGGACTAGCTCGGCTTATGACCCAGTACTTC. Translation: CASSYPPGLARLMTQYF. The J gene is TRBJ2-5, the V gene TRBV6-2 or TRBV6-3, with TRBD2 identical over 9 bases. The length of the CDR3 is 17 residues. Germline CDR1 MNHEY, CDR2 SVGEGT. V gave up 3 bases and J gave up 7 bases; unmatched junction bases: 15.

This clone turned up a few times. CDR3 residues: CATSDPLAGVTGELFF. The DNA of the CDR3 is TGTGCCACCAGTGACCCCCTAGCGGGGGTGACCGGGGAGCTGTTTTTT. V is TRBV24-1 and J is TRBJ2-2; TRBD2 aligns across 10 bases. V gave up 4 bases and J gave up 5 bases; unmatched junction bases: 6. The germline V gene has CDR1 KGHDR and CDR2 SFDVKD. This CDR3 spans 16 amino acids.

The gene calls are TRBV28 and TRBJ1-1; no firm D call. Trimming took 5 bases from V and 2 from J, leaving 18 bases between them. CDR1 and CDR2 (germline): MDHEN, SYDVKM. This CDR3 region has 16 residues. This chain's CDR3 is CASSPGVFGVNTEAFF. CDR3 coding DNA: TGTGCCAGCAGTCCGGGAGTATTCGGAGTTAACACTGAAGCTTTCTTT.

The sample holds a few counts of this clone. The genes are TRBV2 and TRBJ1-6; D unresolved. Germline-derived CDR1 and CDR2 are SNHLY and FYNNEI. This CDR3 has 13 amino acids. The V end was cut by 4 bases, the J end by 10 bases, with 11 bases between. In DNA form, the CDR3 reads TGTGCCAGCAGTGTGGAGGGATTGTCACCCCTCCACTTT. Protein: CASSVEGLSPLHF.

The CDR3 nucleotides are TGTGCCAGTGGACAGGGTGGTTCGACCCTCCACTTT. This encodes CASGQGGSTLHF. The genes are TRBV13 and TRBJ1-6; 8 positions match TRBD1. There are 12 residues in the CDR3. Germline loops: CDR1 PRHDT, CDR2 FYEKMQ (reference sequence). V dropped 9 bases and J dropped 14; count of bases not matched to a gene: 9. The full variable domain, rest sourced from reference TRBV13 and TRBJ1-6, is AAGVIQSPRHLIKEKRETATLKCYPIPRHDTVYWYQQGPGQDPQFLISFYEKMQSDKGSIPDRFSAQQFSDYHSELNMSSLELGDSALYFCASGQGGSTLHFGNGTRLTVT.

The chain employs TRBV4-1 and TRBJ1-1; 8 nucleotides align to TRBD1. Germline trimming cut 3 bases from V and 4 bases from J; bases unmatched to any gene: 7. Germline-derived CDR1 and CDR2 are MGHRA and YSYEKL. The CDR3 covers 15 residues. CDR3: CASSHDRGLGTEAFF. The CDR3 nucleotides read TGCGCCAGCAGCCATGACAGGGGATTGGGCACTGAAGCTTTCTTT.

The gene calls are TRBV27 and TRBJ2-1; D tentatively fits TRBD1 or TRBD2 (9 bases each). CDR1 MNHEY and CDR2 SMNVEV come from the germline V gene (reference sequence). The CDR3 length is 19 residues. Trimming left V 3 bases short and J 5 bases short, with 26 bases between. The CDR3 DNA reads TGTGCCAGCAGTTTGGTGGGACAGGGAGGCGGGAGGGTGGACAATGAGCAGTTCTTC. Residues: CASSLVGQGGGRVDNEQFF.

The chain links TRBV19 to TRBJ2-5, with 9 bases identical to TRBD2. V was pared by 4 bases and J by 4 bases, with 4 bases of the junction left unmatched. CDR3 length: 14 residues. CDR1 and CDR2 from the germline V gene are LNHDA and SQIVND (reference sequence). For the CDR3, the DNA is TGTGCCAGTAGTACGTTAGCGGGAGCAGAGACCCAGTACTTC. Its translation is CASSTLAGAETQYF.

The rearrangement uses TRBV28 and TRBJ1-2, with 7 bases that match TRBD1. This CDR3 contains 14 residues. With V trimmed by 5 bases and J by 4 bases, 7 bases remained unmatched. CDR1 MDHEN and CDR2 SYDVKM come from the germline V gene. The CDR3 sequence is CASSTTGQFYGYTF. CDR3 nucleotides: TGTGCCAGCAGTACCACGGGACAGTTCTATGGCTACACCTTC.

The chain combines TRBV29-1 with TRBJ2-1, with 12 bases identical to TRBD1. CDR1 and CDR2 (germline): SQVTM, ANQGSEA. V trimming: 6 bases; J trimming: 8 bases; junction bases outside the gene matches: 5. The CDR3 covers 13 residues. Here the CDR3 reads CSVRGQGADEQFF. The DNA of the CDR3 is TGCAGCGTGCGGGGACAGGGGGCCGATGAGCAGTTCTTC.

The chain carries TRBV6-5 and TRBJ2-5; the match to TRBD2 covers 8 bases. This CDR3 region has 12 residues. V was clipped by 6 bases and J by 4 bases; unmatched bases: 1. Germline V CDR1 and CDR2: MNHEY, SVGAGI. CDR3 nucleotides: TGTGCCAGCAGCGGGGGGGGAGAGACCCAGTACTTC. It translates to CASSGGGETQYF.

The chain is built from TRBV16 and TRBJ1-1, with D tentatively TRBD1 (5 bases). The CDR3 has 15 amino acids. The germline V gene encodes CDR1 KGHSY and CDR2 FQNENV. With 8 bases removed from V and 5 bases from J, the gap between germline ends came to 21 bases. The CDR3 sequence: CASLDNRGIGTEAFF. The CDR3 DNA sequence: TGTGCCAGCCTAGACAACCGGGGGATAGGGACTGAAGCTTTCTTT.

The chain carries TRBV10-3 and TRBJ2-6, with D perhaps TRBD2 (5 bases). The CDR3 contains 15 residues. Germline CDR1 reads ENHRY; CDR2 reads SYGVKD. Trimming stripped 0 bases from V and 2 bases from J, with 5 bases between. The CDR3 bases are TGTGCCATCAGTGAGTCGAGGGCTGGGGCCAACGTCCTGACTTTC. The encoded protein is CAISESRAGANVLTF.

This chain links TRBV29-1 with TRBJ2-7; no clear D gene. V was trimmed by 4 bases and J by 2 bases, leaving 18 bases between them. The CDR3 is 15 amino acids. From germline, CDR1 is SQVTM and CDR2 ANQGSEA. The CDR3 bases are TGCAGCGTTGCGTACCGAGTTTATTTAGCCTACGAGCAGTACTTC. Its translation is CSVAYRVYLAYEQYF.